This T cell receptor (beta chain) is drawn from a study of T cell changes during pregnancy in multiple sclerosis. Profiled with immunoSEQ multiplex PCR; TCRdb holds only in-frame clones, not every one. The table lists tens of thousands of clones, 75% to 95% of them singletons, with 2% to 2.5% in the top ten. Per germline, CDR1 SGHAT and CDR2 FQNNGV. V gave up 3 bases and J gave up 5 bases; unmatched junction bases: 8. This CDR3 comprises 15 residues. The chain combines TRBV11-2 with TRBJ2-7, with 9 bases aligning to TRBD1. The specimen comprised peripheral blood, sampled in the first trimester of pregnancy. The clonotype was recovered from a female donor in good health, enrolled as a control in a pregnancy study. The CDR3 loop is CASSFPGQGSDEQYF. As DNA, the CDR3 is TGTGCCAGCAGCTTTCCGGGACAGGGATCGGACGAGCAGTACTTC.